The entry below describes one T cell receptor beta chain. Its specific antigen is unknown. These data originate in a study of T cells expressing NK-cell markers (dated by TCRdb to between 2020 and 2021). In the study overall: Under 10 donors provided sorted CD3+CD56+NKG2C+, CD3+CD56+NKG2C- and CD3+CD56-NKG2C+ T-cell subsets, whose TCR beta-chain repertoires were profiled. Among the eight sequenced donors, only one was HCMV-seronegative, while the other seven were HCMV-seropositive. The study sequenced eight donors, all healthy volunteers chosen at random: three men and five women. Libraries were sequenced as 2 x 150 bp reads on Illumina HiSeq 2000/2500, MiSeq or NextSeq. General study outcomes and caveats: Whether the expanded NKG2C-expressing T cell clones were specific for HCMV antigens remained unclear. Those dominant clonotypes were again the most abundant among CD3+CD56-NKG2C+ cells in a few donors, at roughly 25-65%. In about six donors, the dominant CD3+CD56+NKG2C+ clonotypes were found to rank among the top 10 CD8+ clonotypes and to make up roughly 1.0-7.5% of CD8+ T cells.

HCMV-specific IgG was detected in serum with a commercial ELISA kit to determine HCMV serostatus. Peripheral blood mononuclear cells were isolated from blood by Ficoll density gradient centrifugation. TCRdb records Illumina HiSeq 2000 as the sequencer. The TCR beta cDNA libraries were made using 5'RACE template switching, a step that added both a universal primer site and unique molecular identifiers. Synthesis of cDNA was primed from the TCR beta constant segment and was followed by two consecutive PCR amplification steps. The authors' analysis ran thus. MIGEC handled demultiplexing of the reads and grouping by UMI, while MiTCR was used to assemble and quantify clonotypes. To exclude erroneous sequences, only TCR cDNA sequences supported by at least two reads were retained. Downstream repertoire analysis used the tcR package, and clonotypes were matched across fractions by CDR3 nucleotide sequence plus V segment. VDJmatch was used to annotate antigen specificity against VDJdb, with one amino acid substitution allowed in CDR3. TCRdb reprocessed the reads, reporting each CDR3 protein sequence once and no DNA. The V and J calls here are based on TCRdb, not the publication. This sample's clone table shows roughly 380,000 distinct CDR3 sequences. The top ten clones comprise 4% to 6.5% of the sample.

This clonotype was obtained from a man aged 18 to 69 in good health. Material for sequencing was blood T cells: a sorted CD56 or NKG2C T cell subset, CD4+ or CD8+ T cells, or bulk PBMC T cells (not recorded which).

The CDR3 amino acid sequence is: CASQGAYNSPLHF. The sequence links TRBV25-1 to TRBJ1-6; TCRdb reports TRBD1, a call that lacks DNA to check it against. Including the terminal cysteine and phenylalanine, the CDR3 comprises 13 residues. There is no recorded DNA. In the germline V gene, CDR1 corresponds to MGHDK and CDR2 to SYGVNS.